This TCR beta chain was recovered during a study of response to subunit inactivated influenza vaccine. Notes on the study in general: It was suggested by the authors that few new T cells are recruited by each seasonal influenza vaccination.

A word on this clonotype: Its antigen is as yet unknown.

There are 13 residues in the CDR3. The V and J ends lost 3 bases and 5 bases respectively, with 11 bases between them. CDR1 is SQVTM, CDR2 ANQGSEA, per germline. A single record per CDR3 protein comes from TCRdb applying MiXCR to the RT-PCR reads. The data hold roughly 780,000 distinct CDR3 sequences, with less than 20% observed a single time. This chain links TRBV29-1 with TRBJ2-1; TRBD1 might be the D (5 bases). Here the sequenced sample was PBMCs from blood, taken roughly 5 days after vaccination. This sequence was found in a man aged 45 to 65 who received an inactivated influenza vaccine. This chain's CDR3 is CSVDEQGHNEQFF. CDR3 DNA: TGCAGCGTTGACGAGCAGGGCCACAATGAGCAGTTCTTC.